This T cell receptor beta chain comes out of a study of T cells in localized non-small cell lung cancer. Trimming stripped 5 bases from V and 6 bases from J, with 17 bases between. The CDR3 contains 15 residues. CDR1 is MDHEN, CDR2 SYDVKM, per germline. Assay used: immunoSEQ multiplex PCR; TCRdb lists only in-frame clones, some missing. The sample holds 1,500 to 2,500 clones; under 30% are singletons and the top ten take about 20%. This sequence originates from a woman aged 35 to 69 with stage II lung adenocarcinoma. The specimen comprised normal lung tissue next to the tumor, sampled before any cancer treatment. The chain has TRBV28 and TRBJ1-3, with D tentatively TRBD1 (5 bases). The CDR3 sequence: CASSIRQTAINTIYF. CDR3 nucleotides: TGTGCCAGCAGTATACGACAGACCGCTATAAACACCATATATTTT.